One sample yielded the 7 T cell receptor beta chains listed below, sequenced in a study of blood T cell repertoires in COVID-19. Only in-frame clones appear in the TCRdb table, and some are missing; sequencing was by immunoSEQ multiplex PCR. The repertoire holds hundreds of thousands of clones, around 90% seen once, with over 0.75% in the top ten. Specimen: peripheral blood. These receptors were taken from a man aged 55 to 70 with COVID-19, enrolled during active disease.

The chain combines TRBV19 with TRBJ1-1; TRBD1 might be the D (6 bases). V lost 5 bases and J 0 bases, leaving 10 bases between the germline ends. Germline V gives CDR1 LNHDA, CDR2 SQIVND (reference sequence). The CDR3 is 14 amino acids. CDR3 region: CASSLDRLNTEAFF. The DNA for the CDR3 is TGTGCCAGTAGTTTGGACAGATTGAACACTGAAGCTTTCTTT.

This rearrangement joins TRBV29-1 to TRBJ1-3, with D possibly matching TRBD1 (6 bases). Trimming pared 7 bases from V and 0 bases from J, leaving 16 bases between. There are 15 residues in the CDR3. Germline CDR1 is SQVTM and CDR2 is ANQGSEA. CDR3 residues: CSGLDTGSSGNTIYF. The CDR3 bases are TGCAGCGGACTTGATACAGGGAGCTCTGGAAACACCATATATTTT.

The rearrangement links TRBV27 to TRBJ2-5, with TRBD2 matching over 7 bases. V lost 5 bases to trimming and J lost 5 bases; unmatched junction nucleotides: 11. The CDR3 has 15 amino acids. The germline V gene has CDR1 MNHEY and CDR2 SMNVEV (reference sequence). This chain's CDR3 is CASSPPGGNWETQYF. The DNA of the CDR3 is TGTGCCAGCAGTCCTCCCGGGGGGAATTGGGAGACCCAGTACTTC.

The chain combines TRBV19 with TRBJ1-2, with 7 bases fitting TRBD1. V dropped 5 bases and J dropped 4; count of bases not matched to a gene: 7. The CDR3 has 14 amino acids. Germline CDR1 LNHDA, CDR2 SQIVND (reference sequence). The CDR3 DNA is TGTGCCAGTAGTCCCACGCAGGGGGGCTATGGCTACACCTTC. Translated: CASSPTQGGYGYTF.

The chain is built from TRBV19 and TRBJ1-5; TRBD1 aligns across 7 bases. This CDR3 spans 16 amino acids. V lost 3 bases to trimming and J lost 5 bases; unmatched junction nucleotides: 10. The germline V gene encodes CDR1 LNHDA and CDR2 SQIVND (reference sequence). CDR3 sequence (DNA): TGTGCCAGTAGTATTGGGGGGACAGCGAACTATCAGCCCCAGCATTTT. This translates into CASSIGGTANYQPQHF. The full variable domain, with the rest looked up from reference TRBV19 and TRBJ1-5, is DGGITQSPKYLFRKEGQNVTLSCEQNLNHDAMYWYRQDPGQGLRLIYYSQIVNDFQKGDIAEGYSVSREKKESFPLTVTSAQKNPTAFYLCASSIGGTANYQPQHFGDGTRLSIL.

This clone was counted only a few times. The genes are TRBV7-9 and TRBJ1-1; no clear D. Trimming pared 3 bases from V and 5 bases from J, leaving 10 bases between. This CDR3 is built from 13 residues. Germline CDR1 and CDR2: SEHNR and FQNEAQ (reference sequence). CDR3 DNA sequence: TGTGCCAGCAGCTTGAGTACAGTTACTGAAGCTTTCTTT. Translation gives CASSLSTVTEAFF.

The CDR3 sequence is CASSLIATIQETQYF. The CDR3 nucleotides are TGTGCCAGCAGTTTAATAGCTACAATTCAAGAGACCCAGTACTTC. The rearrangement links TRBV28 to TRBJ2-5; D is unresolved. The CDR3 totals 15 residues. Germline assignment: CDR1 MDHEN and CDR2 SYDVKM. The V gene lost 2 bases and the J gene lost 2 bases, with 12 bases spanning the gap.